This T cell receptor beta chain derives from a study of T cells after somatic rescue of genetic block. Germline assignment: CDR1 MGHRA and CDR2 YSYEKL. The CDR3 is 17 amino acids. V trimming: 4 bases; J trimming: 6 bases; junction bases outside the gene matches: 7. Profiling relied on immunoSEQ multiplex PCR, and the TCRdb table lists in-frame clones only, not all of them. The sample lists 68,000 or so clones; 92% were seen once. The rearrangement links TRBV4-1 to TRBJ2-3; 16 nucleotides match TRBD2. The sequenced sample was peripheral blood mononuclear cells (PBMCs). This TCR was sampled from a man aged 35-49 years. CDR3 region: CASSRGTSGGAGDTQYF. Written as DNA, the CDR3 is TGCGCCAGCAGCCGAGGGACTAGCGGGGGGGCGGGTGATACGCAGTATTTT.